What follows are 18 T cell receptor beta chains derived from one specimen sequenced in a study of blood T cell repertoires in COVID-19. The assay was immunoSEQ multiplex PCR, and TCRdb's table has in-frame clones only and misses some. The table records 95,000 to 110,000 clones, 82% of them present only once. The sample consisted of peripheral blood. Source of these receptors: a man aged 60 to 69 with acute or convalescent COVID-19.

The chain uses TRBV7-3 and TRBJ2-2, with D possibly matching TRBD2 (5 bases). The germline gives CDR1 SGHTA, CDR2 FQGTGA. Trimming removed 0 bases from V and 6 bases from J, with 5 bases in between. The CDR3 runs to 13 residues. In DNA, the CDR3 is TGTGCCAGCAGCTTAACCGGGGCCGGGGAGCTGTTTTTT. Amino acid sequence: CASSLTGAGELFF. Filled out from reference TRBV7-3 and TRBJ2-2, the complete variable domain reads GAGVSQTPSNKVTEKGKYVELRCDPISGHTALYWYRQSLGQGPEFLIYFQGTGAADDSGLPNDRFFAVRPEGSVSTLKIQRTERGDSAVYLCASSLTGAGELFFGEGSRLTVL.

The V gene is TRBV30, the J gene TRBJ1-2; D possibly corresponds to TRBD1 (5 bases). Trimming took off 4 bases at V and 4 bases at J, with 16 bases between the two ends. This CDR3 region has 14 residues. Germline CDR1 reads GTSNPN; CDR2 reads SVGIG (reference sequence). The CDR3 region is CAWTQGEGAYGYTF. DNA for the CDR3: TGTGCCTGGACACAAGGGGAGGGTGCCTATGGCTACACCTTC. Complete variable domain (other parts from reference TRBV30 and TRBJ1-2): SQTIHQWPATLVQPVGSPLSLECTVEGTSNPNLYWYRQAAGRGLQLLFYSVGIGQISSEVPQNLSASRPQDRQFILSSKKLLLSDSGFYLCAWTQGEGAYGYTFGSGTRLTVV.

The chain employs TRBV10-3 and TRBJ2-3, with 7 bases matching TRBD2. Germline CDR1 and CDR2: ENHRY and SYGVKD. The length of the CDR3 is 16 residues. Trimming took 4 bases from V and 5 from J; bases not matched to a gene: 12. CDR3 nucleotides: TGTGCCATCAGTGGTAGGGACTACACCGGGGTAGATACGCAGTATTTT. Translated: CAISGRDYTGVDTQYF.

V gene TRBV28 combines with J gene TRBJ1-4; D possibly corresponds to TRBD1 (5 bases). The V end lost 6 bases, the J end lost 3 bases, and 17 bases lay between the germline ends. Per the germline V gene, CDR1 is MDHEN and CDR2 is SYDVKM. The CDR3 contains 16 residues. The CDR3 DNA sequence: TGTGCCAGCAGCCTCATCGGTGGGGGGGCTAATGAAAAACTGTTTTTT. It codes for CASSLIGGGANEKLFF.

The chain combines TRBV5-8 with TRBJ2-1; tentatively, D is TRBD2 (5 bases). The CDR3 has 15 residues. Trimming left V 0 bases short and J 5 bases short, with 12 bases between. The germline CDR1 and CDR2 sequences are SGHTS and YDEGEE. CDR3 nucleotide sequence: TGTGCCAGCAGCTTGGGGCAGGCCGGGGACAATGAGCAGTTCTTC. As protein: CASSLGQAGDNEQFF. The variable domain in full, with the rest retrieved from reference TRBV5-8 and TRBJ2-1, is EAGVTQSPTHLIKTRGQQATLRCSPISGHTSVYWYQQALGLGLQFLLWYDEGEERNRGNFPPRFSGRQFPNYSSELNVNALELEDSALYLCASSLGQAGDNEQFFGPGTRLTVL.

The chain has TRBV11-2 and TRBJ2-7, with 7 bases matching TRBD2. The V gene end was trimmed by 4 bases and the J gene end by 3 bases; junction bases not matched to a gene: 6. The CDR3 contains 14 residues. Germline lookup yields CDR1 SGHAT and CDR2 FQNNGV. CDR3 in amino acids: CASSSGTTYYEQYF. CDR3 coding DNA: TGTGCCAGCAGCTCAGGGACTACCTACTACGAGCAGTACTTC. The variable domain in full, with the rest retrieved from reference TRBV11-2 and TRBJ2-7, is EAGVAQSPRYKIIEKRQSVAFWCNPISGHATLYWYQQILGQGPKLLIQFQNNGVVDDSQLPKDRFSAERLKGVDSTLKIQPAKLEDSAVYLCASSSGTTYYEQYFGPGTRLTVT.

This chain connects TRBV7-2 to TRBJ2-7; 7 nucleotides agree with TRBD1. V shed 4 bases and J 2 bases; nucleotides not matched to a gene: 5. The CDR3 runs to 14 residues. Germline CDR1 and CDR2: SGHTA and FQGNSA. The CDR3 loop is CASSSETGPYEQYF. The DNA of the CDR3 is TGTGCCAGCAGCTCCGAGACAGGGCCCTACGAGCAGTACTTC.

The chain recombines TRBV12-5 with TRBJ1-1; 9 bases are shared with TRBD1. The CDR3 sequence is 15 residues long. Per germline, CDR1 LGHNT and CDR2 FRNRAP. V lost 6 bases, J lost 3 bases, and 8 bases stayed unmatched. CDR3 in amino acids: CASGTGQGLDTEAFF. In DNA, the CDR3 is TGTGCTAGTGGCACAGGACAGGGGTTGGACACTGAAGCTTTCTTT.

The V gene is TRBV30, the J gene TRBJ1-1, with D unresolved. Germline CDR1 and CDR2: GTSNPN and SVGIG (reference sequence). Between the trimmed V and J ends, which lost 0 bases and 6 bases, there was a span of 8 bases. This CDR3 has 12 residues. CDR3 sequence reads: CAWSVMGAEAFF. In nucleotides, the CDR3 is TGTGCCTGGAGTGTAATGGGCGCTGAAGCTTTCTTT.

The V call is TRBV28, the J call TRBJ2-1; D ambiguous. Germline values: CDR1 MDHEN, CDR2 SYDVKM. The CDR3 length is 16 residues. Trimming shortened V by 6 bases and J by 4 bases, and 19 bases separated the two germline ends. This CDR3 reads CASSSLGRKLYNEQFF. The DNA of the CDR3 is TGTGCCAGCAGCTCTTTAGGAAGGAAACTATACAATGAGCAGTTCTTC.

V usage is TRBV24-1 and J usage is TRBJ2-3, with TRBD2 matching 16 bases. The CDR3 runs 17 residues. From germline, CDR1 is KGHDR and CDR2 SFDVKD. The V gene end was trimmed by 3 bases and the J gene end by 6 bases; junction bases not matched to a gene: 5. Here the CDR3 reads CATSDPGLAGGLDTQYF. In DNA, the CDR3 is TGTGCCACCAGTGATCCGGGACTAGCGGGGGGGCTCGATACGCAGTATTTT.

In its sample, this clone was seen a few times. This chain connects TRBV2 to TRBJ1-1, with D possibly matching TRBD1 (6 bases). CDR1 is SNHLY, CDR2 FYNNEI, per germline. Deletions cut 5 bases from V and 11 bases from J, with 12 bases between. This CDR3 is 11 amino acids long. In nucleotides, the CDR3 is TGTGCCAGCAGTAAACAGGGAAATGCTTTCTTT. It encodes CASSKQGNAFF.

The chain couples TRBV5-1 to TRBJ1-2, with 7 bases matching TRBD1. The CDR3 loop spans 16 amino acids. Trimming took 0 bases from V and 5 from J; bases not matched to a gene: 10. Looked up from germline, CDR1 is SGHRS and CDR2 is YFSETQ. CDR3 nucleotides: TGCGCCAGCAGCTTGGTCCCACCCGGGACAGATTATGGCTACACCTTC. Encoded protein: CASSLVPPGTDYGYTF.

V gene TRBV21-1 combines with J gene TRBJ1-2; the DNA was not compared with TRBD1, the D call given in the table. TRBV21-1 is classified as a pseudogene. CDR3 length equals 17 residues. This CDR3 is CASSKAPTGRQANGYTF. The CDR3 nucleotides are TGTGCCAGCAGCAAAGCGCCAACAGGGCGCCAGGCGAATGGCTACACCTTC.

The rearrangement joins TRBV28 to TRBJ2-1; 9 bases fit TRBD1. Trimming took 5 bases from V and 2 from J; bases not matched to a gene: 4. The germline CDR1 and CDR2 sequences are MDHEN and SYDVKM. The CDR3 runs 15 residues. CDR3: CASSRNRGPYNEQFF. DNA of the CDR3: TGTGCCAGCAGTCGTAACAGGGGGCCCTACAATGAGCAGTTCTTC.

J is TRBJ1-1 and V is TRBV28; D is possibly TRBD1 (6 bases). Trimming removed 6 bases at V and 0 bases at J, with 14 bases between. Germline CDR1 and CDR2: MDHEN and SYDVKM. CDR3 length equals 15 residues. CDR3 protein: CASSPDRLMNTEAFF. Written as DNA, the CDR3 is TGTGCCAGCAGCCCCGACAGGCTCATGAACACTGAAGCTTTCTTT.

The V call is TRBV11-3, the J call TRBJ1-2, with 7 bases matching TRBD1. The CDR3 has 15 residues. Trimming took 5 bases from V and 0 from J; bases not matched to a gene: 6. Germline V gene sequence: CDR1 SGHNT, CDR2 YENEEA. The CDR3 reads CASSIRDSPNYGYTF. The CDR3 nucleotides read TGTGCCAGCAGCATCCGGGACAGCCCTAACTATGGCTACACCTTC.

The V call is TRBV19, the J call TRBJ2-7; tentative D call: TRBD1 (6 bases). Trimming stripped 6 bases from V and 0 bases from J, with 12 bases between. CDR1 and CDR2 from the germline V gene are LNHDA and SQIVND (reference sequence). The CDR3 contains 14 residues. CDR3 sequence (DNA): TGTGCCAGTAGCATAAGGGGGAGCTCCTACGAGCAGTACTTC. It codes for CASSIRGSSYEQYF.